This T cell receptor beta chain was captured in a study of cytomegalovirus exposure and HLA in healthy donors. Researchers ran the PCR with 60 Vbeta and 13 Jbeta primers. Data came from immunoSEQ multiplex PCR; TCRdb stores just in-frame clones and leaves some out. The sample lists under 200,000 clones, about 71% occurring once. Germline CDR1 is SGHNT and CDR2 is YYREEE (reference sequence). The V and J ends lost 0 bases and 1 base, in that order; junction bases with no gene match: 11. This CDR3 has 18 residues. Material: PBMCs. This chain connects TRBV5-4 to TRBJ1-1; 8 positions agree with TRBD1. This TCR came from a man aged 50 to 59 in good health and CMV-seronegative. CDR3 in DNA: TGTGCCAGCAGCTTGGCCGGGACAGGTCTTTTGCGGAACACTGAAGCTTTCTTT. Its protein product is CASSLAGTGLLRNTEAFF.